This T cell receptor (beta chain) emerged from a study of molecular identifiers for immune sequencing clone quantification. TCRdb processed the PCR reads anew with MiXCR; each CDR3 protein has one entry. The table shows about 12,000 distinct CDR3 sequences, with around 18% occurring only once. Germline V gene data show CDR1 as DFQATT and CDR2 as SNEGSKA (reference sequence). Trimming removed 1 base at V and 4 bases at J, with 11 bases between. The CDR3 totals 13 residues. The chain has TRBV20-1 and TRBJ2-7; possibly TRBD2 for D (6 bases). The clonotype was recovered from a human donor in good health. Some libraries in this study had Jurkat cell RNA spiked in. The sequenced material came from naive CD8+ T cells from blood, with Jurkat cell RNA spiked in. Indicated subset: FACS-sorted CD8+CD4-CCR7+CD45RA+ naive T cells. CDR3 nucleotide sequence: TGCAGTGCTAGAGGGGGGGAGGCTTACGAGCAGTACTTC. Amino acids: CSARGGEAYEQYF.